One and the same sample provided the 18 T cell receptor beta chains below, sequenced in a study of blood T cell repertoires in COVID-19. Sequencing was performed with immunoSEQ multiplex PCR; in TCRdb, only in-frame clones are kept and a portion is missing. This table has 150,000 to 200,000 clones, about 87% appearing once. The specimen sequenced was peripheral blood. These receptors all come from a man aged 35 to 55 with active or convalescent COVID-19.

The chain uses TRBV7-2 and TRBJ2-7, with D possibly matching TRBD1 (6 bases). From germline, CDR1 is SGHTA and CDR2 FQGNSA. CDR3 length: 14 residues. The ends were cut back, 5 bases at V and 4 bases at J, with 15 bases in the middle. The CDR3 here is CASSTGQPRYEQYF. Written as DNA, the CDR3 is TGTGCCAGCAGCACCGGACAGCCCCGATACGAGCAGTACTTC. Based on the CDR3 plus reference TRBV7-2 and TRBJ2-7, the full variable domain is GAGVSQSPSNKVTEKGKDVELRCDPISGHTALYWYRQSLGQGLEFLIYFQGNSAPDKSGLPSDRFSAERTGGSVSTLTIQRTQQEDSAVYLCASSTGQPRYEQYFGPGTRLTVT.

V is TRBV9 and J is TRBJ2-1; 8 nucleotides agree with TRBD2. V lost 4 bases, J lost 0 bases, and 3 bases stayed unmatched. CDR1 is SGDLS, CDR2 YYNGEE, per germline. This CDR3 region has 15 residues. The CDR3 DNA follows: TGTGCCAGCAGCATCGGGGGGGCCTCCTACAATGAGCAGTTCTTC. Its protein is CASSIGGASYNEQFF.

The J gene is TRBJ1-1, the V gene TRBV2, with 7 bases fitting TRBD1. The CDR3 loop spans 14 amino acids. CDR1 is SNHLY and CDR2 is FYNNEI in the germline V gene. Trimming at V came to 6 bases and at J to 4 bases, leaving 8 bases not matched to a gene. The CDR3 DNA is TGTGCCAGCAGAGCCGACAGGGCGGGCACTGAAGCTTTCTTT. Translation gives CASRADRAGTEAFF.

V and J are TRBV4-2 and TRBJ2-2; possible D gene TRBD1, 5 bases. Germline V lookup: CDR1 LGHNA, CDR2 YNFKEQ. This CDR3 is 15 amino acids long. V lost 3 bases, J lost 6 bases, and 14 bases lay in between. This CDR3 is CASSHLIQGAGELFF. The CDR3 nucleotides are TGTGCCAGCAGCCATTTAATTCAGGGTGCCGGGGAGCTGTTTTTT.

The V gene is TRBV9, the J gene TRBJ2-2; D not resolved. Germline assignment: CDR1 SGDLS and CDR2 YYNGEE. V lost 3 bases, J lost 4 bases, and 10 bases lay in between. The length of the CDR3 is 14 residues. The DNA for the CDR3 is TGTGCCAGCAGCGGAGAACTTCGCACCGGGGAGCTGTTTTTT. Translated: CASSGELRTGELFF.

This clone was observed once. V gene TRBV10-3 combines with J gene TRBJ1-3, with 7 positions matching TRBD1. V trimming: 10 bases; J trimming: 0 bases; junction bases outside the gene matches: 6. The CDR3 consists of 14 residues. The germline V gene encodes CDR1 ENHRY and CDR2 SYGVKD. The CDR3 region is CATGTESSGNTIYF. The CDR3 coding sequence is TGTGCCACCGGGACAGAGAGCTCTGGAAACACCATATATTTT.

The rearrangement uses TRBV14 and TRBJ1-4; the D gene is possibly TRBD1 (5 bases). V dropped 1 base and J dropped 0 bases, with 18 bases sitting between them. Germline V CDR1 and CDR2: SGHDN, FVKESK. This CDR3 contains 19 residues. CDR3 sequence reads: CASSQVRQGGVATNEKLFF. DNA for the CDR3: TGTGCCAGCAGCCAAGTTCGGCAGGGCGGAGTCGCAACTAATGAAAAACTGTTTTTT.

The chain is built from TRBV29-1 and TRBJ1-1; tentative D call: TRBD1 (6 bases). Germline values: CDR1 SQVTM, CDR2 ANQGSEA. There are 12 residues in the CDR3. The ends were cut back, 0 bases at V and 6 bases at J, with 8 bases in the middle. CDR3 residues: CSVEDNRAEAFF. The CDR3 DNA sequence: TGCAGCGTTGAAGATAACAGGGCTGAAGCTTTCTTT.

In its sample, this clone was seen once. The rearrangement uses TRBV4-1 and TRBJ1-1, with D perhaps matching TRBD1 (5 bases). Germline lookup yields CDR1 MGHRA and CDR2 YSYEKL. The CDR3 consists of 16 residues. The germline V and J ends were trimmed by 4 bases and 1 base, with 16 bases remaining between them. In DNA form, the CDR3 reads TGCGCCAGCAGCCCGATGGAGGGACCTTCGAACACTGAAGCTTTCTTT. It codes for CASSPMEGPSNTEAFF.

V gene TRBV6-6 combines with J gene TRBJ1-4; D is possibly TRBD1 (5 bases). Germline CDR1 MNHNY, CDR2 SVGAGI (reference sequence). This CDR3 contains 14 residues. V lost 8 bases to trimming and J lost 5 bases, with 15 bases between them. The CDR3: CASLLGEANEKLFF. In DNA form, the CDR3 reads TGTGCCAGCCTACTAGGGGAGGCGAATGAAAAACTGTTTTTT.

The V call is TRBV5-8, the J call TRBJ1-6, with a tentative D call TRBD1 (5 bases). The CDR3 has 16 amino acids. V lost 3 bases, J lost 7 bases, and 17 bases lay in between. The V gene's germline CDR1 is SGHTS and CDR2 YDEGEE. The CDR3: CASSSVPRDRNSPLHF. CDR3 sequence (DNA): TGTGCCAGCAGCTCCGTCCCCCGAGACAGAAATTCACCCCTCCACTTT.

This clone is a singleton in its sample. The germline gene is not matched at one end of the junction; a read error may be the cause. The CDR3 reads CATSRDNGGQHF. DNA for the CDR3: TGTGCCACCAGCAGAGATAACGGGGGTCAGCACTTC. The chain joins TRBV15 to TRBJ2-5, with D perhaps matching TRBD2 (6 bases). Germline values: CDR1 LNHNV, CDR2 YYDKDF (reference sequence). The CDR3 is made up of 12 amino acids. Looking up the rest from reference TRBV15 and TRBJ2-5 gives the full variable domain: DAMVIQNPRYQVTQFGKPVTLSCSQTLNHNVMYWYQQKSSQAPKLLFHYYDKDFNNEADTPDNFQSRRPNTSFCFLDIRSPGLGDTAMYLCATSRDNGGQHFGPGTRLLVL.

The chain joins TRBV20-1 to TRBJ2-3; 9 bases are shared with TRBD2. In germline, CDR1 is DFQATT, CDR2 SNEGSKA (reference sequence). Trimming removed 3 bases from V and 6 bases from J; junction bases left unmatched: 10. There are 15 residues in the CDR3. The CDR3: CSASTVAGVHDTQYF. In nucleotides, the CDR3 is TGCAGTGCTAGTACAGTAGCGGGGGTCCACGATACGCAGTATTTT.

The rearrangement joins TRBV3-1 (or the pseudogene TRBV3-2) to TRBJ2-7, with 7 bases that match TRBD1. Looked up from germline, CDR1 is LGHDT and CDR2 is YNNKEL (reference sequence). The J segment lost 3 bases and the V segment lost 4 bases, leaving 3 bases of the junction unmatched. The CDR3 consists of 13 residues. CDR3 coding DNA: TGTGCCAGCAGCCGGGACAGTAACTACGAGCAGTACTTC. This encodes CASSRDSNYEQYF.

CDR3 nucleotides: TGCGCCAGCAGCAGAGGACAGGGGCTTAACACTGAAGCTTTCTTT. Protein sequence: CASSRGQGLNTEAFF. The J gene is TRBJ1-1, the V gene TRBV4-1; 9 bases agree with TRBD1. Per germline, CDR1 MGHRA and CDR2 YSYEKL. J was trimmed by 2 bases and V by 5 bases; bases with no gene match: 6. The CDR3 extends over 15 amino acids.

The chain employs TRBV20-1 and TRBJ2-7; D gene ambiguous. Germline CDR1 DFQATT, CDR2 SNEGSKA (reference sequence). Trimming took off 6 bases at V and 3 bases at J, with 6 bases between the two ends. The CDR3 is 10 amino acids. CDR3 DNA: TGCAGTGCAGCCGGCTACGAGCAGTACTTC. This encodes CSAAGYEQYF.

The genes are TRBV14 and TRBJ1-1; TRBD1 aligns across 7 bases. CDR1 is SGHDN and CDR2 is FVKESK in the germline V gene. The CDR3 has 12 amino acids. Trimming removed 6 bases from V and 9 bases from J; junction bases left unmatched: 7. The DNA for the CDR3 is TGTGCCAGCAGTCGGACAGGACGCCAAGCTTTCTTT. This sequence encodes CASSRTGRQAFF.

The genes are TRBV28 and TRBJ1-3; D might be TRBD1 (5 bases). The V and J ends lost 6 bases and 5 bases respectively, with 17 bases between them. The CDR3 is made up of 15 amino acids. Germline V lookup: CDR1 MDHEN, CDR2 SYDVKM. CDR3 sequence reads: CASSIGGTGRNTIYF. The CDR3 DNA is TGTGCCAGCAGCATCGGGGGTACGGGAAGAAACACCATATATTTT.